This entry features one TCR beta chain sequence. What it binds is not known. Patients were adults with ileal or ileocolonic Crohn's disease needing resection. These data come from a study of T cell repertoires in ileal Crohn's disease. Approximately 510 nanograms of biopsy DNA per sample underwent TCRB immunosequencing. Using immunoSEQ multiplex PCR, the repertoire was profiled, and TCRdb retains in-frame clones only, with some absent. The sample records about 16,000 clones, about 92% being singletons. General observations from the study: Sorted CD8 T cells held more high-frequency clones than CD4. Every patient over 26.8% clonality showed endoscopic recurrence.

This CDR3 is 13 amino acids long. V was pared by 7 bases and J by 1 base, with 13 bases between. CDR1 and CDR2 (germline): SQVTM, ANQGSEA. The sample comprised ileal tissue. This rearrangement joins TRBV29-1 to TRBJ1-1; tentatively, D is TRBD1 (6 bases). The sequence was obtained from an adult with Crohn's disease. The CDR3 spells CSAARGGNTEAFF. The CDR3 region has the DNA TGCAGCGCCGCTCGAGGGGGGAACACTGAAGCTTTCTTT. The whole variable domain, filled in from reference TRBV29-1 and TRBJ1-1, reads SAVISQKPSRDICQRGTSLTIQCQVDSQVTMMFWYRQQPGQSLTLIATANQGSEATYESGFVIDKFPISRPNLTFSTLTVSNMSPEDSSIYLCSAARGGNTEAFFGQGTRLTVV.